The rows below give T cell receptor beta chains drawn from one sample of a study of T-cell memory formation after mild COVID-19. Using its own MiXCR run on the 5' RACE reads, TCRdb lists one record per CDR3 protein. The table lists 400,000 to 450,000 distinct CDR3 sequences, about 20% of them singletons, with roughly 21% in the top ten. Source material: PBMCs or a T cell subset sorted from them (not recorded which). These receptors originate from a man aged 18 to 30 who had mild COVID-19 (a few samples of this study predate the infection). Cell type and time point are not known. Each CDR3 is given with its conserved first and last residue. Each record gives: clone size, J gene, V gene, D gene, CDR3 DNA, CDR3 protein. D genes are given only for firm matches. Clone size is shown for a subset of rows, as once, few, many or a class of expanded clone.

>many|TRBJ1-5|TRBV12-3/TRBV12-4|TRBD1
TGTGCCAGCAGCTTGACAGGGGGCAATCAGCCCCAGCATTTT
CASSLTGGNQPQHF
>few|TRBJ2-3|TRBV7-4|TRBD2
TGTGCCAGCAGCTTAGTGCCCGCTAGCGGGGTGGATACGCAGTATTTT
CASSLVPASGVDTQYF
>few|TRBJ2-5|TRBV29-1|TRBD1
TGCAGCGTTTCGACAGGGGAGACCCAGTACTTC
CSVSTGETQYF
>.|TRBJ1-5|TRBV2|.
TGTGCCAGCAGACCTCCGGGACATAGTACCTCGGCGCCCCAGCATTTT
CASRPPGHSTSAPQHF
>.|TRBJ1-2|TRBV6-2/TRBV6-3|TRBD1
TGTGCCAGCAGACACCCCCGTGCGGACAGGGGGGAGGGCTACACCTTC
CASRHPRADRGEGYTF
>many|TRBJ2-5|TRBV5-4|TRBD2
TGTGCCAGCAGCCCCCGGGGGGGGCAAAGCAGGGAGACCCAGTACTTC
CASSPRGGQSRETQYF
>.|TRBJ1-4|TRBV15|TRBD1
TGTGCCACCAGCAGAGATCATGGGACAGAGATTGAAAAACTGTTTTTT
CATSRDHGTEIEKLFF
>.|TRBJ1-2|TRBV4-3|.
TGCGCCAGCAGCCAAGATCCCGGCAGGAACTATGGCTACACCTTC
CASSQDPGRNYGYTF
>.|TRBJ2-7|TRBV7-9|.
TGTGCCAGCAGCTTAATCTCCACTAGGGTCCCTAGCGAGCAGTACTTC
CASSLISTRVPSEQYF
>few|TRBJ2-5|TRBV7-9|.
TGTGCCAGCAGCTTAGCCATGGATTACGAAAAGACCCAGTACTTC
CASSLAMDYEKTQYF
>few|TRBJ1-3|TRBV7-2|TRBD1
TGTGCCAGCACACAGGGGTACTCTGGAAACACCATATATTTT
CASTQGYSGNTIYF
>.|TRBJ1-6|TRBV7-2|TRBD1
TGTGCCAGCAGTTCCTACGGGACAGGGGTTCCCACCCTCCACTTT
CASSSYGTGVPTLHF
>.|TRBJ2-4|TRBV4-1|TRBD2
TGCGCCAGCAGCCCGGCCCCTAGCGGGAAAAACATTCAGTACTTC
CASSPAPSGKNIQYF
>.|TRBJ1-5|TRBV4-2|.
TGTGCCAGCAGCCAAGATAAAGGGAAGTATCAGCCCCAGCATTTT
CASSQDKGKYQPQHF
>few|TRBJ2-5|TRBV3-1|TRBD1
TGTGCCAGCAGACTCGGTAGGGGGCGCCGAGAGACCCAGTACTTC
CASRLGRGRRETQYF
>few|TRBJ1-2|TRBV4-3|TRBD1
TGCGCCAGCAGCCCACAGGGGGCAGAGGGCTACACCTTC
CASSPQGAEGYTF
>few|TRBJ2-4|TRBV5-1|.
TGCGCCAGCAGCTTGGATAAGGACACAAACATTCAGTACTTC
CASSLDKDTNIQYF
>.|TRBJ2-1|TRBV7-9|.
TGTGCCAGCGACCCGGAGCACTACAATGAGCAGTTCTTC
CASDPEHYNEQFF
>.|TRBJ1-2|TRBV18|TRBD1
TGTGCCAGCTCACCACCGTCGACAGGGTCGGGGGATGGCTACACCTTC
CASSPPSTGSGDGYTF
>.|TRBJ2-3|TRBV6-7|TRBD1
TGTGCCAGCAGTTACTCGGGGGACAGGGACAAGCAGTATTTT
CASSYSGDRDKQYF
>few|TRBJ1-1|TRBV7-9|TRBD1
TGTGCCAGCAGCTTAGCCGGGACAGCCAACACTGAAGCTTTCTTT
CASSLAGTANTEAFF
>few|TRBJ1-2|TRBV29-1|.
TGCAGCGTTGATCGGGACCCCGGGAGCAACTATGGCTACACCTTC
CSVDRDPGSNYGYTF
>.|TRBJ2-5|TRBV9|.
TGTGCCAGCAGCGTAGTGGGGAGAGAGACCCAGTACTTC
CASSVVGRETQYF
>.|TRBJ2-3|TRBV14|.
TGTGCCAGCAGCCAATTTCGTGGAGGTACAGATACGCAGTATTTT
CASSQFRGGTDTQYF
>few|TRBJ1-6|TRBV7-8|TRBD1
TGTGCCAGCAGCTCCACCGGGACAGGGGATTCACCCCTCCACTTT
CASSSTGTGDSPLHF
>.|TRBJ2-2|TRBV6-2/TRBV6-3|.
TGTGCCAGCAGTTATTACAGGTCCGGGGAGCTGTTATTT
CASSYYRSGELLF
>once|TRBJ1-1|TRBV14|.
TGTGCCAGCAGCCCATTCTTCGTGAACACTGAAGCTTTCTTT
CASSPFFVNTEAFF
>.|TRBJ2-5|TRBV10-3|.
TGTGCCATCAGTGCCGCTGGGGCAGGAAGGGAGACCCAGTACTTC
CAISAAGAGRETQYF
>few|TRBJ2-7|TRBV6-5|.
TGTGCCAGCAGTTACTCGTACGGTTACTACGAGCAGTACTTC
CASSYSYGYYEQYF
>few|TRBJ2-6|TRBV6-1|.
TGTGCCAGCAGTGGACAGTACTCTGGGGCCAACGTCCTGACTTTC
CASSGQYSGANVLTF
>.|TRBJ2-1|TRBV6-6|.
TGTGCCAGCACCGCCTCCCTACGGGGGGCAAACAATGAGCAGTTCTTC
CASTASLRGANNEQFF
>.|TRBJ2-3|TRBV3-1|TRBD2
TGTGCCAGCAGCCAAGGTAGCGGGGGGCTAGGCGCAGATACGCAGTATTTT
CASSQGSGGLGADTQYF
>.|TRBJ1-1|TRBV6-5|.
TGTGCCAGCAGTCGTGCGATTTTAATGAACACTGAAGCTTTCTTT
CASSRAILMNTEAFF
>many|TRBJ2-3|TRBV28|TRBD2
TGTGCCAGCAGTTCTAGCGGGAGCACAGATACGCAGTATTTT
CASSSSGSTDTQYF
>many|TRBJ1-2|TRBV5-1|.
TGCGCCAGCAGCTTGGATCCAGGTTTTAATGGCTACACCTTC
CASSLDPGFNGYTF
>.|TRBJ1-2|TRBV6-5|.
TGTGCCAGCAGTCCGGACGGCGGGAACTATGGCTACACCTTC
CASSPDGGNYGYTF
>.|TRBJ2-7|TRBV3-1|.
TGTGCCAGCAGCCAGCACGGCGGGGTCTCCTACGAGCAGTACTTC
CASSQHGGVSYEQYF
>.|TRBJ2-1|TRBV5-1|.
TGCGCCAGCAGCTTGGTAGTAAGCTCCTACAATGAGCAGTTCTTC
CASSLVVSSYNEQFF
>.|TRBJ2-5|TRBV5-1|.
TGCGCCAGCAGCCTGACACCCCAAGAGACCCAGTACTTC
CASSLTPQETQYF
>few|TRBJ2-1|TRBV19|.
TGTGCCAGTAGCCCGGGACTCGAGCAGTTCTTC
CASSPGLEQFF
>.|TRBJ1-6|TRBV2|.
TGTGCCAGCAAAGGAGGTTTAAGCTCCTATAATTCACCCCTCCACTTT
CASKGGLSSYNSPLHF
>few|TRBJ1-5|TRBV7-9|.
TGTGCCAGCAGCTTAGCCCATCACGCCTCGAGGTACGATCAGCCCCAGCATTTT
CASSLAHHASRYDQPQHF
>many|TRBJ1-1|TRBV3-1|.
TGTGCCAGCAGCCAAGATTACAGGGTAACTTTCTTT
CASSQDYRVTFF
>.|TRBJ2-5|TRBV11-2|TRBD1
TGTGCCAGCACCAGGGGGCCGAGGGAGACCCAGTACTTC
CASTRGPRETQYF
>.|TRBJ2-7|TRBV7-9|TRBD1
TGTGCCAGCAACGGTCCGGGACAGGGGGTTTACGAGCAGTACTTC
CASNGPGQGVYEQYF
>.|TRBJ2-3|TRBV7-2|.
TGTGCCAGCAGCCCAGTGGTTCTGGGGACTAGCACAGATACGCAGTATTTT
CASSPVVLGTSTDTQYF
>few|TRBJ2-4|TRBV5-6|TRBD2
TGTGCCAGCAGCGTCCGGGACTATCACGCCTTC
CASSVRDYHAF
>.|TRBJ1-3|TRBV15|TRBD1
TGTGCCACCAGCAGAGGGTGGGACAGGGGATACTCTGGAAACACCATATATTTT
CATSRGWDRGYSGNTIYF
>few|TRBJ2-1|TRBV21-1|.
TGTGCCAGCCGAGCAGGGCGGGGGGCGAGCTCCTACAATGAGCAGTTCTTC
CASRAGRGASSYNEQFF
>few|TRBJ2-3|TRBV18|.
TGTGCCAGCTCGGATGCCACTAGCACAGATACGCAGTATTTT
CASSDATSTDTQYF
>.|TRBJ1-1|TRBV6-5|.
TGTGCCAGCAGTTACATGGCTGAAGCTTTCTTT
CASSYMAEAFF
>.|TRBJ1-6|TRBV27|TRBD1
TGTGCCAGCAGTTTAGGGACAGGGCGTAATTCACCCCTCAACTTT
CASSLGTGRNSPLNF
>.|TRBJ2-3|TRBV11-2|.
TGTGCCAGCAGCCCCAGCGGGTGGGCAGATACGCAGTATTTT
CASSPSGWADTQYF
>many|TRBJ2-1|TRBV29-1|TRBD2
TGCAGCGTTGTAAATCGGGCGGGGGTCTTAAATGAGCAGTTCTTC
CSVVNRAGVLNEQFF
>few|TRBJ2-5|TRBV4-3|TRBD1
TGCGCCAGCAGCCAGTCGACAGGGGAGCGAGAGACCCAGTACTTC
CASSQSTGERETQYF
>few|TRBJ1-5|TRBV5-4|TRBD1
TGTGCCAGCAGCTCGGACAGGAGGCCCCATCAGCCCCAGCATTTT
CASSSDRRPHQPQHF
>.|TRBJ1-1|TRBV5-1|.
TGCGCCAGCAGCGGTAACTCAGGGTCGTACACTGAAGCTTTCTTT
CASSGNSGSYTEAFF